These 5 T cell receptor beta chains came from one sample sequenced in a study of OX40 agonist ivuxolimab in advanced cancers. Assay used: immunoSEQ multiplex PCR; TCRdb lists only in-frame clones, some missing. The table lists 52,000 or so clones, approximately 84% of them singletons. This material consisted of CD4+ or CD8+ T cells sorted from blood, taken in a trial of the OX40 agonist ivuxolimab. Receptors originate from an adult with an advanced solid tumor such as melanoma, head and neck, liver or kidney cancer.

The chain is built from TRBV4-1 and TRBJ1-5; 9 bases match TRBD1. CDR3 length equals 17 residues. The trim removed 1 base at V and 3 bases at J, leaving 7 bases unmatched. Looked up from germline, CDR1 is MGHRA and CDR2 is YSYEKL. The CDR3 here is CASSQGLQGAINQPQHF. The CDR3 DNA is TGCGCCAGCAGCCAAGGACTACAGGGGGCGATCAATCAGCCCCAGCATTTT.

The rearrangement joins TRBV5-1 to TRBJ2-1, with D uncertain. Germline CDR1 reads SGHRS; CDR2 reads YFSETQ. The CDR3 runs 14 residues. With 1 base removed from V and 6 bases from J, the gap between germline ends came to 11 bases. The CDR3 loop is CASSLWMTANEQFF. CDR3 coding DNA: TGCGCCAGCAGCTTGTGGATGACTGCCAATGAGCAGTTCTTC.

This clone has only one observation. V is TRBV5-4 and J is TRBJ2-5, with D tentatively TRBD1 (6 bases). V lost 5 bases and J lost 4, with 15 bases in between. This CDR3 comprises 14 residues. Germline CDR1 SGHNT, CDR2 YYREEE (reference sequence). CDR3 residues: CASRTETGSETQYF. In DNA form, the CDR3 reads TGTGCCAGCAGAACCGAAACAGGGTCAGAGACCCAGTACTTC.

This clone was detected only once. CDR3 nucleotides: TGCGCCAGCAGCGAACGTAACTCCTACGAGCAGTACTTC. Translation: CASSERNSYEQYF. The rearrangement joins TRBV5-1 to TRBJ2-7; D unclear. This CDR3 contains 13 residues. V was clipped by 4 bases and J by 0 bases, with 8 bases between them. The germline gives CDR1 SGHRS, CDR2 YFSETQ.

In this sample, this clone turned up once. The chain joins TRBV7-2 to TRBJ1-1; D is ambiguous. V lost 5 bases and J 0 bases, leaving 10 bases between the germline ends. This CDR3 comprises 14 residues. Germline V gives CDR1 SGHTA, CDR2 FQGNSA. In DNA, the CDR3 is TGTGCCAGCAGCGTGACACTTATGAACACTGAAGCTTTCTTT. Translation: CASSVTLMNTEAFF. Supplemented by reference TRBV7-2 and TRBJ1-1, the full variable domain reads GAGVSQSPSNKVTEKGKDVELRCDPISGHTALYWYRQSLGQGLEFLIYFQGNSAPDKSGLPSDRFSAERTGGSVSTLTIQRTQQEDSAVYLCASSVTLMNTEAFFGQGTRLTVV.